Listed below are T cell receptor beta chains from one sample, sequenced in a study of shared clonotypes between healthy human individuals. Sequencing used immunoSEQ multiplex PCR; TCRdb keeps in-frame clones, though not all of them. The sample lists about 480,000 clones, around 74% occurring once. Input material: PBMCs. The receptors stem from a woman aged 40 to 50 in good health. Some clones in this sample may be carry-over from other donors' samples. CDR3s include the opening cysteine and the closing phenylalanine or tryptophan. Each record gives: CDR3 DNA, CDR3 protein, CDR3 length, V gene, clone size, D gene, J gene. D genes are given only for firm matches. Not every row has a clone size; where given, it reads once, few, many or a size class.

DNA: TGTGCCAGCAGCTTGAGACAGGGGATAAGTCTATACTATGGCTACACCTTC
CDR3: CASSLRQGISLYYGYTF
length: 17
V: TRBV7-2
size: .
D: TRBD1
J: TRBJ1-2

DNA: TGTGCCAGCTCAAACGGGGGGCCGAACACTGAAGCTTTCTTT
CDR3: CASSNGGPNTEAFF
length: 14
V: TRBV18
size: .
D: .
J: TRBJ1-1

DNA: TGTGCCAGCAGCTTAGGGAGGACGGAGACCTCGGTTTTCTTT
CDR3: CASSLGRTETSVFF
length: 14
V: TRBV7-6
size: .
D: .
J: TRBJ1-1

DNA: TGTGCCAGCAGCCAAGAATTAGGGAACACCGGGGAGCTGTTTTTT
CDR3: CASSQELGNTGELFF
length: 15
V: TRBV14
size: .
D: .
J: TRBJ2-2

DNA: TGTGCCAGCAGTTCCGAGACAGGGGGCTACAATGAGCAGTTCTTC
CDR3: CASSSETGGYNEQFF
length: 15
V: TRBV6-5
size: .
D: TRBD1
J: TRBJ2-1

DNA: TGTGCCAGCAGCTTGGAAGGGGGGGGTAGTAGATCACCCCTCCACTTT
CDR3: CASSLEGGGSRSPLHF
length: 16
V: TRBV5-4
size: .
D: .
J: TRBJ1-6

DNA: TGTGCCAGCAGCTTAGGAGCGGGAGGGCCGGAGACCCAGTACTTC
CDR3: CASSLGAGGPETQYF
length: 15
V: TRBV11-2
size: .
D: TRBD2
J: TRBJ2-5

DNA: .
CDR3: CASSFGPGDEAFF
length: 13
V: TRBV11-3
size: .
D: .
J: TRBJ1-1

DNA: TGTGCCTGGAGTGTGGACTGGGGGAACACTGAAGCTTTCTTT
CDR3: CAWSVDWGNTEAFF
length: 14
V: TRBV30
size: .
D: .
J: TRBJ1-1

DNA: TGTGCCAGCAGCTTATTGAGCAGGATACCTGGAAACACCATATATTTT
CDR3: CASSLLSRIPGNTIYF
length: 16
V: TRBV7-3
size: .
D: .
J: TRBJ1-3

DNA: TGTGCCAGCACCGATCAGGACAGATTCTCCTACGAGCAGTACTTC
CDR3: CASTDQDRFSYEQYF
length: 15
V: TRBV28
size: .
D: .
J: TRBJ2-7

DNA: TGTGCCAGCAGTTCGACAGAAGAGACCCAGTACTTC
CDR3: CASSSTEETQYF
length: 12
V: TRBV6-5
size: .
D: .
J: TRBJ2-5

DNA: TGTGCCAGCAGCTTGTGGGTCTCGCGGACAGATACGCAGTATTTT
CDR3: CASSLWVSRTDTQYF
length: 15
V: TRBV5-6
size: .
D: .
J: TRBJ2-3

DNA: TGTGCCAGCAGCATCGGGGGGGGACAGGGGCCGTACGAGCAGTACTTC
CDR3: CASSIGGGQGPYEQYF
length: 16
V: TRBV2
size: .
D: TRBD1
J: TRBJ2-7

DNA: TGTGCCAGCAGTCACGGACAGGGGGCTTATGAGCAGTTCTTC
CDR3: CASSHGQGAYEQFF
length: 14
V: TRBV27
size: .
D: TRBD1
J: TRBJ2-1

DNA: TGCAGCGTTGGTGGCATATTCAGGGATGAGCAGTTCTTC
CDR3: CSVGGIFRDEQFF
length: 13
V: TRBV29-1
size: .
D: .
J: TRBJ2-1

DNA: TGTGCCAGCAGTTTGACAGGGAACGTACTAGCGTCCTACGAGCAGTACTTC
CDR3: CASSLTGNVLASYEQYF
length: 17
V: TRBV28
size: .
D: .
J: TRBJ2-7

DNA: TGTGCCAGCAGCACCCCGGGACCTAACAATGAGCAGTTCTTC
CDR3: CASSTPGPNNEQFF
length: 14
V: TRBV7-2
size: .
D: .
J: TRBJ2-1

DNA: TGTGCCAGCCTACAGGGTACTATGAACACTGAAGCTTTCTTT
CDR3: CASLQGTMNTEAFF
length: 14
V: TRBV7-9
size: .
D: .
J: TRBJ1-1

DNA: TGTGCCAGCAGCCACGAGGCAGGGCGCTACACCTTC
CDR3: CASSHEAGRYTF
length: 12
V: TRBV11-2
size: few
D: .
J: TRBJ1-2

DNA: TGCGCCAGCAGCTTGGCGGGACAGGGGCGGGATGAGCAGTTCTTC
CDR3: CASSLAGQGRDEQFF
length: 15
V: TRBV5-1
size: .
D: TRBD1
J: TRBJ2-1

DNA: TGTGCCAGCAGCTTAGGGCTTCTCGAGCAGTACTTC
CDR3: CASSLGLLEQYF
length: 12
V: TRBV7-2
size: .
D: .
J: TRBJ2-7

DNA: TGTGCCAGTAGTAGTTTTGTTCCGGGGGCGGATGAGCAGTTCTTC
CDR3: CASSSFVPGADEQFF
length: 15
V: TRBV19
size: .
D: .
J: TRBJ2-1

DNA: TGCAGCGTTGGACAGGGGTCCAATCAGCCCCAGCATTTT
CDR3: CSVGQGSNQPQHF
length: 13
V: TRBV29-1
size: .
D: TRBD1
J: TRBJ1-5

DNA: TGTGCCAGCAGCCCCGGGACTAGTCTTTACAATGAGCAGTTCTTC
CDR3: CASSPGTSLYNEQFF
length: 15
V: TRBV7-9
size: .
D: TRBD2
J: TRBJ2-1

DNA: TGTGCCTGGAGTAAAAGGGGCCACGAGCAGTACTTC
CDR3: CAWSKRGHEQYF
length: 12
V: TRBV30
size: .
D: .
J: TRBJ2-7

DNA: TGTGCCTGGAAAGTTCCCGGACAGGGTGGAAATGAGCAGTTCTTC
CDR3: CAWKVPGQGGNEQFF
length: 15
V: TRBV30
size: .
D: TRBD1
J: TRBJ2-1

DNA: TGTGCCAGCAGCTTGTCCCAGACAGATACGCAGTATTTT
CDR3: CASSLSQTDTQYF
length: 13
V: TRBV5-6
size: .
D: .
J: TRBJ2-3

DNA: TGTGCCAGCACCCAGGTGGCTAGCGAATACTACGAGCAGTACTTC
CDR3: CASTQVASEYYEQYF
length: 15
V: TRBV28
size: .
D: .
J: TRBJ2-7

DNA: TGTGCCTGGAGTCTCAGGGGCAGGAGCACAGATACGCAGTATTTT
CDR3: CAWSLRGRSTDTQYF
length: 15
V: TRBV30
size: once
D: .
J: TRBJ2-3

DNA: TGTGCCAGCAAGGGCAGGGGAGGGACTAGCGGGAACACCGGGGAGCTGTTTTTT
CDR3: CASKGRGGTSGNTGELFF
length: 18
V: TRBV28
size: .
D: TRBD2
J: TRBJ2-2

DNA: TGTGCCAGCAGTTCCAGGGGGCGGCAGGCGTACGAGCAGTACTTC
CDR3: CASSSRGRQAYEQYF
length: 15
V: TRBV28
size: once
D: TRBD1
J: TRBJ2-7

DNA: TGCGCCAGCAGCTCCACGGGACAGGTCTTAAATGAGCAGTTCTTC
CDR3: CASSSTGQVLNEQFF
length: 15
V: TRBV5-1
size: .
D: TRBD1
J: TRBJ2-1

DNA: TGTGCCAGCAGCCTGGGGGCTGCAGATACGCAGTATTTT
CDR3: CASSLGAADTQYF
length: 13
V: TRBV7-3
size: once
D: .
J: TRBJ2-3

DNA: TGTGCCAGCAGTCTGACTCTGGGCGAGCAGTACTTC
CDR3: CASSLTLGEQYF
length: 12
V: TRBV7-8
size: .
D: .
J: TRBJ2-7

DNA: TGTGCCAGCAGCGCATCTAGCGGGGGCTTTGGGCAGTACTTC
CDR3: CASSASSGGFGQYF
length: 14
V: TRBV9
size: .
D: TRBD2
J: TRBJ2-7

DNA: TGTGCCAGCAGTTTATCTGGGACAGGGGCTTTCAATCAGCCCCAGCATTTT
CDR3: CASSLSGTGAFNQPQHF
length: 17
V: TRBV28
size: .
D: TRBD1
J: TRBJ1-5

DNA: TGTGCCAGCAGCTTAGATGGGGGAAACGAGCAGTACTTC
CDR3: CASSLDGGNEQYF
length: 13
V: TRBV7-9
size: .
D: .
J: TRBJ2-7

DNA: TGTGCCAGCAGCGTACTTAGGGCCCACGAGCAGTACTTC
CDR3: CASSVLRAHEQYF
length: 13
V: TRBV5-6
size: once
D: .
J: TRBJ2-7

DNA: TGCGCCAGCAGCCAAGGTGGCAGGGGGAACACTGAAGCTTTCTTT
CDR3: CASSQGGRGNTEAFF
length: 15
V: TRBV4-1
size: few
D: .
J: TRBJ1-1

DNA: TGTGCCAGCAGTTACCCGAGCGGGGCCGGGGGCAATGAGCAGTTCTTC
CDR3: CASSYPSGAGGNEQFF
length: 16
V: TRBV6-5
size: few
D: TRBD2
J: TRBJ2-1

DNA: TGTGCCAGCAGCGTAACGCTAGCGAGCACCGGGGAGCTGTTTTTT
CDR3: CASSVTLASTGELFF
length: 15
V: TRBV9
size: .
D: .
J: TRBJ2-2

DNA: TGCGCCAGCAGCGGGTCACCGGTCGGGACAGGGAACTTTAAGGGGGCTTTCTTT
CDR3: CASSGSPVGTGNFKGAFF
length: 18
V: TRBV5-1
size: .
D: TRBD1
J: TRBJ1-1

DNA: TGTGCCAGCAGCTTAAAAACCACGTCCACATCTCAGCCCCAGCATTTT
CDR3: CASSLKTTSTSQPQHF
length: 16
V: TRBV7-3
size: .
D: .
J: TRBJ1-5

DNA: TGTGCCATCAGTGAGCCCGGACGGGGGGCGTTCTTC
CDR3: CAISEPGRGAFF
length: 12
V: TRBV10-3
size: .
D: .
J: TRBJ2-1

DNA: TGTGCCAGCACAGAAGAGGAGGGCTCTGGAAACACCATATATTTT
CDR3: CASTEEEGSGNTIYF
length: 15
V: TRBV6-1
size: .
D: .
J: TRBJ1-3

DNA: TGTGCCAGTAGGTCTACCGGGACCTACGAGCAGTACTTC
CDR3: CASRSTGTYEQYF
length: 13
V: TRBV19
size: few
D: .
J: TRBJ2-7

DNA: TGTGCCAGCACTTACCTTTACGAGCAGTACTTC
CDR3: CASTYLYEQYF
length: 11
V: TRBV28
size: .
D: .
J: TRBJ2-7

DNA: TGTGCCAGCAGCGTAGATGCTATTAGTGTTGATGAGCAGTTCTTC
CDR3: CASSVDAISVDEQFF
length: 15
V: TRBV9
size: .
D: .
J: TRBJ2-1

DNA: TGCGCCAGCAGCGACCCAGAGGGCGGCGATGAGCAGTTCTTC
CDR3: CASSDPEGGDEQFF
length: 14
V: TRBV5-1
size: .
D: .
J: TRBJ2-1

DNA: TGTGCCAGCAGGCCGAGACAGAGATCGAATTCACCCCTCCACTTT
CDR3: CASRPRQRSNSPLHF
length: 15
V: TRBV6-5
size: few
D: .
J: TRBJ1-6

DNA: TGTGCCAGTAGTATAGTCGCCACGGACTACGAGCAGTACTTC
CDR3: CASSIVATDYEQYF
length: 14
V: TRBV19
size: .
D: .
J: TRBJ2-7

DNA: TGTGCCAGCTCCCGAGGGGGCGGGGGGACTGAAGCTTTCTTT
CDR3: CASSRGGGGTEAFF
length: 14
V: TRBV6-5
size: .
D: TRBD1
J: TRBJ1-1

DNA: TGTGCCAGCAGCCACGGACAGGGAACAACTAATGAAAAACTGTTTTTT
CDR3: CASSHGQGTTNEKLFF
length: 16
V: TRBV4-2
size: .
D: TRBD1
J: TRBJ1-4

DNA: TGTGCCAGCAGCTTAGGGACTAGCGGGAATCTCTACGAGCAGTACTTC
CDR3: CASSLGTSGNLYEQYF
length: 16
V: TRBV11-2
size: .
D: TRBD2
J: TRBJ2-7

DNA: TGTGCCAGCAGCACGCGGACCCAACCGGGGACAGATACGCAGTATTTT
CDR3: CASSTRTQPGTDTQYF
length: 16
V: TRBV7-3
size: .
D: .
J: TRBJ2-3

DNA: TGTGCCAGCAGCGGGACAGGGCTGGCAGAGACCCAGTACTTC
CDR3: CASSGTGLAETQYF
length: 14
V: TRBV9
size: .
D: TRBD1
J: TRBJ2-5

DNA: TGTGCCCGGACCTACAGGGTTGAGCAGTACTTC
CDR3: CARTYRVEQYF
length: 11
V: TRBV30
size: .
D: .
J: TRBJ2-7

DNA: TGTGCCAGCAGCGAGGGCCAGGGAATTCCTGAAGCTTTCTTT
CDR3: CASSEGQGIPEAFF
length: 14
V: TRBV7-9
size: few
D: .
J: TRBJ1-1